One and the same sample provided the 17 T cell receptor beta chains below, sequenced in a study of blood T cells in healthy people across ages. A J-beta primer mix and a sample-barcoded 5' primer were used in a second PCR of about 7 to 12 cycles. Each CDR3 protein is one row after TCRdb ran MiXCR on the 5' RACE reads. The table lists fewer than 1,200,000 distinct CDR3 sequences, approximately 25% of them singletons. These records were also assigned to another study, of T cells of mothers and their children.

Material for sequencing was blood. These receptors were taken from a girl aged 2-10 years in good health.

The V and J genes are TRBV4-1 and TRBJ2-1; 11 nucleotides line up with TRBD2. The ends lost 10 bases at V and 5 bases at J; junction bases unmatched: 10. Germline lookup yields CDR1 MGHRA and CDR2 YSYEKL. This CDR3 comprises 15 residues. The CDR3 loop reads CATSRGLADNNEQFF. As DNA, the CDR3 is TGCGCCACTTCCAGGGGACTAGCGGATAACAATGAGCAGTTCTTC.

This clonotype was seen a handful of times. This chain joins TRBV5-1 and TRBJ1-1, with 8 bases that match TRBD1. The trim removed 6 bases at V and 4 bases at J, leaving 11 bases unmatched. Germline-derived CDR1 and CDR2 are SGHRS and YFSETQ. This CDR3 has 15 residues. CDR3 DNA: TGCGCCAGCAAAGGACAGGGTTATGTCGGCACTGAAGCTTTCTTT. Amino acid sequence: CASKGQGYVGTEAFF.

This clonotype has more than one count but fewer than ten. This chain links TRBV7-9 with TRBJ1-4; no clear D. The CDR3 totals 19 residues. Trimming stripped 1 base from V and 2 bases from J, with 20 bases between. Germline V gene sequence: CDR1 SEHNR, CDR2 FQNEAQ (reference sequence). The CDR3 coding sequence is TGTGCCAGCAGCTTAGACCGTGGAGGGAGTTGGTTGACTAATGAAAAACTGTTTTTT. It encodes CASSLDRGGSWLTNEKLFF.

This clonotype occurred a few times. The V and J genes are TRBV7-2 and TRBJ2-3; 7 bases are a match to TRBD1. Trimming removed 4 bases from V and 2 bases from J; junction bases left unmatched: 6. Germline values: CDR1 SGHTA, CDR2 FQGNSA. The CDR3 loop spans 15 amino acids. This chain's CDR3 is CASSSDRTPTDTQYF. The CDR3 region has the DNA TGTGCCAGCAGCTCGGACAGGACCCCCACAGATACGCAGTATTTT.

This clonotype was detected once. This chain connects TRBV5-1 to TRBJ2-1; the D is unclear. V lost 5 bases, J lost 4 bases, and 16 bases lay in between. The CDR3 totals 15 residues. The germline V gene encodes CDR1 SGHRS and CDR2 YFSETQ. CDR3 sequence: CASSSAPGLYNEQFF. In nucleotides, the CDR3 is TGCGCCAGCAGTTCCGCCCCGGGTCTTTACAATGAGCAGTTCTTC.

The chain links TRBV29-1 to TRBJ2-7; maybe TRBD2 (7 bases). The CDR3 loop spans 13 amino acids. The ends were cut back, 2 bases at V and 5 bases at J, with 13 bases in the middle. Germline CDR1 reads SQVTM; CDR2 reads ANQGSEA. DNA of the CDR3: TGCAGCGTTGAACGGGGGGCTTCTAACGAGCAGTACTTC. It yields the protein CSVERGASNEQYF.

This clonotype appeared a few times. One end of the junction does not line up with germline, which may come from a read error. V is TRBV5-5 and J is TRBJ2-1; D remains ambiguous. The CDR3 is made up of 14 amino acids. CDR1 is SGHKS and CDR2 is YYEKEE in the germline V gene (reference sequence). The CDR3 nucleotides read TGTGCCAGCAGCTTGTACTTTATGTACAATGAGCAGCTCTTC. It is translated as CASSLYFMYNEQLF.

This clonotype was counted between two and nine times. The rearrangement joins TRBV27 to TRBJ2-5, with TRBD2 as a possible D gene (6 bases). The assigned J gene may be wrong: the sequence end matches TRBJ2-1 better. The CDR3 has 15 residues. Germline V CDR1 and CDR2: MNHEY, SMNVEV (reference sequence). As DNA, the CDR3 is TGTGCCAGCAGTTCGACCCGGGAGAGATACAATGAGCAGTTCTTC. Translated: CASSSTRERYNEQFF.

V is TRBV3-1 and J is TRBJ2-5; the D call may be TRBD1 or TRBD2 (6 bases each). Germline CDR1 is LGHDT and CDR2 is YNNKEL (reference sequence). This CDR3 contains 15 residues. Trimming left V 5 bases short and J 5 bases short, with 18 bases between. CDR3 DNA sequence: TGTGCCAGCAGCTCTCTAGGGGGGCCAGGGGAGACCCAGTACTTC. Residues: CASSSLGGPGETQYF.

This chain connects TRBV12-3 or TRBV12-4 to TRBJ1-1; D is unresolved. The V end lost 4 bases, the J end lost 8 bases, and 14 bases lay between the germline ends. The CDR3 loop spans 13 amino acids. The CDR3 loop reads CASSSERRREAFF. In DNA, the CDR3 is TGTGCCAGCAGTTCAGAGCGGCGCAGGGAAGCTTTCTTT.

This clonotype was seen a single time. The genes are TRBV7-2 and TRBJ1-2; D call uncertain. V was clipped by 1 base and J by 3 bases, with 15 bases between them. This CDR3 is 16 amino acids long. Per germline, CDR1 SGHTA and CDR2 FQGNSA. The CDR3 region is CASSLDRAGRYYGYTF. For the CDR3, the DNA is TGTGCCAGCAGCTTAGATCGTGCCGGCCGTTACTATGGCTACACCTTC.

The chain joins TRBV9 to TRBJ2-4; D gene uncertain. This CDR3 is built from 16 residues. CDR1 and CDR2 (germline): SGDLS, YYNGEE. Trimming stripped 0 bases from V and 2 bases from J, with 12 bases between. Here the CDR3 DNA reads TGTGCCAGCAGCGTAGCGAGGAGTGGGTCCAAAAACATTCAGTACTTC. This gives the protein CASSVARSGSKNIQYF.

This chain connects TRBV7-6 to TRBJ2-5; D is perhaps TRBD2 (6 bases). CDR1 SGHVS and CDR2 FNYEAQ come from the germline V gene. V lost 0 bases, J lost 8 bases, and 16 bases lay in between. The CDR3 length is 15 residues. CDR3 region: CASSLASAGSDTQYF. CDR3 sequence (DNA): TGTGCCAGCAGCTTAGCGAGCGCCGGGAGTGACACCCAGTACTTC.

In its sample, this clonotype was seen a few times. CDR3 amino acids: CASSQRLAGYNEQFF. CDR3 nucleotides: TGCGCCAGCAGCCAAAGACTAGCGGGGTACAATGAGCAGTTCTTC. This chain connects TRBV4-3 to TRBJ2-1; 11 nucleotides match TRBD2. Trimming removed 2 bases from V and 4 bases from J; junction bases left unmatched: 1. The germline gives CDR1 LGHNA, CDR2 YSLEER. CDR3 length: 15 amino acids.

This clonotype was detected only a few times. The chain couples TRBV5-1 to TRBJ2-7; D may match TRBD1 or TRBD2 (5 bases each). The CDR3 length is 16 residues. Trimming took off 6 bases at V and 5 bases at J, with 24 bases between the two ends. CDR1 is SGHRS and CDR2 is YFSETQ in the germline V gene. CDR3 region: CASTLGALGRDHEQYF. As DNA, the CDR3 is TGCGCCAGCACTTTGGGCGCCCTTGGCAGGGACCACGAGCAGTACTTC.

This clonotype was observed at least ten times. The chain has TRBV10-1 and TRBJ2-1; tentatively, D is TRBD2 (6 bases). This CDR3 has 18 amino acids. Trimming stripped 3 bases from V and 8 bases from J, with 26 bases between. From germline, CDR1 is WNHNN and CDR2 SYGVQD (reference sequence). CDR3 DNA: TGCGCCAGCAGTGAAGCCAGGCTCCGGGACTCGAAGAGCGATGAGCAGTTCTTC. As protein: CASSEARLRDSKSDEQFF.

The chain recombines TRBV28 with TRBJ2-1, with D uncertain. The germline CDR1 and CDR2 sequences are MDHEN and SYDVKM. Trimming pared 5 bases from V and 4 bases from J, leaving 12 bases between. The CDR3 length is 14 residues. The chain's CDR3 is CASSPSAGYNEQFF. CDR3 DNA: TGTGCCAGCAGTCCTTCGGCCGGGTACAATGAGCAGTTCTTC.